This paragraph reports one TCR beta chain. Its specificity is not known. Repertoires were generated with immunoSEQ multiplex PCR, while TCRdb's copy carries only in-frame clones and drops some. The table records under 90,000 clones, 70% to 90% of them present only once. Germline V gene data show CDR1 as ENHRY and CDR2 as SYGVKD. V gave up 6 bases and J gave up 4 bases, with 10 bases separating them. CDR3 size: 12 residues. The entry originates in a study of OX40 agonist ivuxolimab in advanced cancers. Findings of the study overall: Clones of CD4+ and CD8+ blood T cells grew by week 6 at doses of 0.1 to 3.0 mg/kg.

The starting material was CD4+ or CD8+ T cells sorted from blood, obtained in a trial of the OX40 agonist ivuxolimab. The origin of this receptor is an adult with an advanced solid tumor such as melanoma, head and neck, liver or kidney cancer. This chain uses TRBV10-3 with TRBJ2-7, with D perhaps matching TRBD2 (6 bases). The DNA for the CDR3 is TGTGCCATCAGCGGGGGATTTTACGAGCAGTACTTC. It is translated as CAISGGFYEQYF.